This paragraph covers one T cell receptor beta chain sequence. The antigen remains unidentified. This entry comes from a study of Graves' ophthalmopathy and Graves' hyperthyroidism. TCR beta CDR3 amplification used RNA transcripts. After a first-round RT-PCR with HTBI primers, a second-round multiplex PCR was run. TCRdb reanalysed the multiplex PCR reads using MiXCR and keeps one entry per CDR3 protein. The data show about 740,000 distinct CDR3 sequences, roughly 41% seen once. Study-level points and caveats: Most clonotypes expanded in thyroid above 0.001 frequency were present in blood too.

Exclusion applied to patients with other autoimmune diseases, uncontrolled infections, pregnancy or lactation. The receptor comes from an adult man with Graves' ophthalmopathy. Input material: peripheral blood.

In DNA, the CDR3 is TGCAGTGCTAGGACAGGTGCTTATAGCAATCAGCCCCAGCATTTT. Translation gives CSARTGAYSNQPQHF. V usage is TRBV20-1 and J usage is TRBJ1-5; D is perhaps TRBD1 (6 bases). Germline CDR1 and CDR2: DFQATT and SNEGSKA (reference sequence). This CDR3 contains 15 residues. V lost 3 bases to trimming and J lost 0 bases, with 12 bases between them.